These 9 T cell receptor beta chains were all obtained from the same sample, sequenced in a study of blood T cell repertoires in COVID-19. The protocol was immunoSEQ multiplex PCR, while the TCRdb copy is restricted to in-frame clones and leaves out a portion. The top ten hold under 6.5% of the sample, which has 150,000 to 200,000 clones, around 82% seen once. Sequencing used PBMCs or T cells enriched from blood (not recorded which). The receptor source for this set is a woman aged 55 to 70 with acute COVID-19.

The V and J genes are TRBV27 and TRBJ1-3; D might be TRBD1 (6 bases). V dropped 6 bases and J dropped 4 bases, with 10 bases sitting between them. Per germline, CDR1 MNHEY and CDR2 SMNVEV (reference sequence). The CDR3 covers 13 residues. CDR3 sequence reads: CASRGAGGNTIYF. The CDR3 region has the DNA TGTGCCAGCAGGGGGGCTGGGGGAAACACCATATATTTT.

This chain connects TRBV3-1 (or the pseudogene TRBV3-2) to TRBJ2-7, with TRBD1 matching 7 bases. CDR3 size: 19 residues. The germline V gene encodes CDR1 LGHDT and CDR2 YNNKEL (reference sequence). The J segment lost 4 bases and the V segment lost 3 bases, leaving 21 bases of the junction unmatched. The CDR3 nucleotides read TGTGCCAGCAGCCACAGAACGATGTCCTGGACAGGCGTGAAGTACGAGCAGTACGTC. Translating gives CASSHRTMSWTGVKYEQYV.

V and J are TRBV19 and TRBJ1-5; 7 bases agree with TRBD1. The V gene end was trimmed by 8 bases and the J gene end by 3 bases; junction bases not matched to a gene: 10. Germline V gene sequence: CDR1 LNHDA, CDR2 SQIVND (reference sequence). This CDR3 spans 15 amino acids. DNA of the CDR3: TGTGCCAGTGGTCCTGGCAGGGGGGACAATCAGCCCCAGCATTTT. Translation: CASGPGRGDNQPQHF.

The chain couples TRBV5-4 to TRBJ1-6, with 7 bases lining up with TRBD1. V lost 4 bases to trimming and J lost 7 bases; unmatched junction nucleotides: 8. The CDR3 has 15 amino acids. Germline V gene sequence: CDR1 SGHNT, CDR2 YYREEE (reference sequence). CDR3 bases: TGTGCCAGCAGCCTGAAGACAGGGCCGAATTCACCCCTCCACTTT. As protein: CASSLKTGPNSPLHF.

V and J are TRBV7-2 and TRBJ1-1, with D possibly TRBD1 on 5 matching bases. Looked up from germline, CDR1 is SGHTA and CDR2 is FQGNSA. This CDR3 spans 13 amino acids. V gave up 1 base and J gave up 11 bases, with 14 bases separating them. The CDR3, as DNA: TGTGCCAGCAGCTTAGGGCACACCGCAGGGGCTTTCTTT. Amino acids: CASSLGHTAGAFF. Filled out from reference TRBV7-2 and TRBJ1-1, the complete variable domain reads GAGVSQSPSNKVTEKGKDVELRCDPISGHTALYWYRQSLGQGLEFLIYFQGNSAPDKSGLPSDRFSAERTGGSVSTLTIQRTQQEDSAVYLCASSLGHTAGAFFGQGTRLTVV.

There are many counts of this clone. The CDR3 DNA reads as TGTGCCAGCAGCCAAGATACAGTAACTGGGGCCAACGTCCTGACTTTC. Its translation is CASSQDTVTGANVLTF. V is TRBV3-1 (or the pseudogene TRBV3-2) and J is TRBJ2-6; D not certain. Per the germline V gene, CDR1 is LGHDT and CDR2 is YNNKEL (reference sequence). This CDR3 region has 16 residues. The germline V and J ends were trimmed by 0 bases and 2 bases, with 8 bases remaining between them.

The genes are TRBV3-1 (or the pseudogene TRBV3-2) and TRBJ2-3; possibly TRBD2 for D (6 bases). The CDR3 has 16 residues. V lost 5 bases, J lost 2 bases, and 17 bases lay in between. Germline V CDR1 and CDR2: LGHDT, YNNKEL (reference sequence). CDR3 coding DNA: TGTGCCAGCAGCGAGAGTAGTGGGGGGTACACAGATACGCAGTATTTT. Protein: CASSESSGGYTDTQYF.

The rearrangement joins TRBV30 to TRBJ1-1; D perhaps matches TRBD1 (6 bases). The CDR3 has 14 amino acids. The ends were cut back, 2 bases at V and 1 base at J, with 11 bases in the middle. Per the germline V gene, CDR1 is GTSNPN and CDR2 is SVGIG (reference sequence). CDR3 DNA: TGTGCCTGGAGTCGGACAGTTTCGAACACTGAAGCTTTCTTT. The encoded protein is CAWSRTVSNTEAFF.

The chain combines TRBV30 with TRBJ1-2; TRBD1 matches at 10 bases. After removal of 4 bases from V and 7 bases from J, the junction contained 12 bases not matched to a gene. Germline CDR1 is GTSNPN and CDR2 is SVGIG (reference sequence). The CDR3 extends over 15 amino acids. The CDR3 sequence is CAWKISGTGVGGYTF. The CDR3 DNA follows: TGTGCCTGGAAAATCTCCGGGACAGGGGTAGGTGGCTACACCTTC. The full variable domain, rest sourced from reference TRBV30 and TRBJ1-2, is SQTIHQWPATLVQPVGSPLSLECTVEGTSNPNLYWYRQAAGRGLQLLFYSVGIGQISSEVPQNLSASRPQDRQFILSSKKLLLSDSGFYLCAWKISGTGVGGYTFGSGTRLTVV.